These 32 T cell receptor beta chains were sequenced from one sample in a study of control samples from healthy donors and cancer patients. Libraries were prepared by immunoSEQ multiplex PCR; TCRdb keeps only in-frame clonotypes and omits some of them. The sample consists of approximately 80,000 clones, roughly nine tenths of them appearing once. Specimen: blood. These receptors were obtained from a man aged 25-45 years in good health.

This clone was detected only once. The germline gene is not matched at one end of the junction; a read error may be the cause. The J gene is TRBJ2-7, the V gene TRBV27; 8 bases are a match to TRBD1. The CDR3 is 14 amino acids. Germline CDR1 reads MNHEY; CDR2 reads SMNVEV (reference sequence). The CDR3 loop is CASSLGGQAPPEFF. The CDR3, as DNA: TGTGCCAGCAGTTTAGGGGGACAGGCCCCCCCAGAGTTCTTC.

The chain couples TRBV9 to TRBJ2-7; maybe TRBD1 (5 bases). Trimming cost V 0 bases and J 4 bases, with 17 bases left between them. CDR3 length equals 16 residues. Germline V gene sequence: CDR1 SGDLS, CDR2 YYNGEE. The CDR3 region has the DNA TGTGCCAGCAGCGTAGGCGCCGGACACTCAGTATACGAGCAGTACTTC. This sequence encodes CASSVGAGHSVYEQYF.

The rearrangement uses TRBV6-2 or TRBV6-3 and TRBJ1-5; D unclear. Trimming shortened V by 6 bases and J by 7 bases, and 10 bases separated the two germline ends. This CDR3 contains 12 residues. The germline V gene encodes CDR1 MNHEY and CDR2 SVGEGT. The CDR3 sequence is CASSLPSQPQHF. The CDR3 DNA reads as TGTGCCAGCAGCCTTCCTTCGCAGCCCCAGCATTTT.

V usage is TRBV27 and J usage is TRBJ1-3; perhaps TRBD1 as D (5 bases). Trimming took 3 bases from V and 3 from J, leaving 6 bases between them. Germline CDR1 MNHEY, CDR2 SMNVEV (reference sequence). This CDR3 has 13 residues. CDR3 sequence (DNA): TGTGCCAGCAGTTTTGGGGGTGGAAACACCATATATTTT. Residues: CASSFGGGNTIYF.

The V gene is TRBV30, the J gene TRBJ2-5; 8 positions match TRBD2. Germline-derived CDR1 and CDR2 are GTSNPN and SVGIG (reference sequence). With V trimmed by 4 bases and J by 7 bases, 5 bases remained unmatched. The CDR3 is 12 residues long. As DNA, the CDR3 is TGTGCCTGGAATAGCGGGGTCGCGACCCAGTACTTC. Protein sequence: CAWNSGVATQYF.

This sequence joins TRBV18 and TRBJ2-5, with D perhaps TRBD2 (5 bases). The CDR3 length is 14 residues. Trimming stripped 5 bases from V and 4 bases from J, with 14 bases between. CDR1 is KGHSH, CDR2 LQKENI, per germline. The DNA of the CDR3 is TGTGCCAGCTCAAGCCGATCCAGCGGAGAGACCCAGTACTTC. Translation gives CASSSRSSGETQYF.

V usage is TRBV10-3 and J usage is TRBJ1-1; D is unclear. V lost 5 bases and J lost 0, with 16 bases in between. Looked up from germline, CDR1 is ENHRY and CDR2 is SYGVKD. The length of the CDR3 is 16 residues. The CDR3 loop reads CAISMDASSMNTEAFF. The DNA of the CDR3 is TGTGCCATCAGTATGGACGCCTCTTCCATGAACACTGAAGCTTTCTTT.

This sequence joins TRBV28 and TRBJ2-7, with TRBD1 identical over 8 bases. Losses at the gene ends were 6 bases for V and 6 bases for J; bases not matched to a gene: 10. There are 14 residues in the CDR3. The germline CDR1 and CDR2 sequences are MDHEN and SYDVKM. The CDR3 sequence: CASSRQGLVSEQYF. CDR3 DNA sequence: TGTGCCAGCAGCCGACAGGGGTTAGTAAGCGAGCAGTACTTC.

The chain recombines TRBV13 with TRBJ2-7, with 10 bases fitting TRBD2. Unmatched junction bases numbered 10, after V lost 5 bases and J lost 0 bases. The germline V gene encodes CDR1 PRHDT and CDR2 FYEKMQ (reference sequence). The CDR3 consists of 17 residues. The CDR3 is CASSTQGLAESSYEQYF. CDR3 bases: TGTGCCAGCAGCACCCAAGGACTAGCGGAAAGCTCCTACGAGCAGTACTTC. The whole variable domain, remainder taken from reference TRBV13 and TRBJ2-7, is AAGVIQSPRHLIKEKRETATLKCYPIPRHDTVYWYQQGPGQDPQFLISFYEKMQSDKGSIPDRFSAQQFSDYHSELNMSSLELGDSALYFCASSTQGLAESSYEQYFGPGTRLTVT.

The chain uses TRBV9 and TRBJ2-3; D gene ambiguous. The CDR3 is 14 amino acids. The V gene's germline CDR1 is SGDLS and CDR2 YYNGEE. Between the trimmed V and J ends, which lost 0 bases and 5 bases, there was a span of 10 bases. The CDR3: CASSVEGLGDTQYF. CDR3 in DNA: TGTGCCAGCAGCGTAGAAGGTTTGGGAGATACGCAGTATTTT.

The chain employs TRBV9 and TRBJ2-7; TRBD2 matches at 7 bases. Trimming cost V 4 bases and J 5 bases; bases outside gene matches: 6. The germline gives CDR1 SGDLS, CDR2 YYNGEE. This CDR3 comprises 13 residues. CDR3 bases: TGTGCCAGCAGCAGGGGCGGGAGTAACGAGCAGTACTTC. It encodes CASSRGGSNEQYF.

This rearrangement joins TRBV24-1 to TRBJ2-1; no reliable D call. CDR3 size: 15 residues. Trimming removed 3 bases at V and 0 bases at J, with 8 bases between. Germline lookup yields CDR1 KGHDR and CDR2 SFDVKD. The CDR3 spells CATSDEANSYNEQFF. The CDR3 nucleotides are TGTGCCACCAGTGATGAGGCCAACTCCTACAATGAGCAGTTCTTC.

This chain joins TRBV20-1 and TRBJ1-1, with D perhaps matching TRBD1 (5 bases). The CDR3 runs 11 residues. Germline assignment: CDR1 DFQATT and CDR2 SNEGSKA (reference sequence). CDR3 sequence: CRGTANTEAFF. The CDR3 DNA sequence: TGCAGGGGGACGGCGAACACTGAAGCTTTCTTT.

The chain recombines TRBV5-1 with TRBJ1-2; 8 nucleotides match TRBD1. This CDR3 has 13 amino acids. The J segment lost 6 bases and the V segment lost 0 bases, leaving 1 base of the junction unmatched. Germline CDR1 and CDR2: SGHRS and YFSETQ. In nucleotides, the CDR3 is TGCGCCAGCAGCTTGGGGACAGGGAATGGCTACACCTTC. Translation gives CASSLGTGNGYTF.

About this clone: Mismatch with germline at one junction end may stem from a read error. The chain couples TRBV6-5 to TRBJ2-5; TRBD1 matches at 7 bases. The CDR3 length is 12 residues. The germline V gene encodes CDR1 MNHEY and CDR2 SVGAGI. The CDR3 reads CACRQGGETQYF. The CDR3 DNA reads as TGTGCCTGCAGACAGGGCGGAGAGACCCAGTACTTC.

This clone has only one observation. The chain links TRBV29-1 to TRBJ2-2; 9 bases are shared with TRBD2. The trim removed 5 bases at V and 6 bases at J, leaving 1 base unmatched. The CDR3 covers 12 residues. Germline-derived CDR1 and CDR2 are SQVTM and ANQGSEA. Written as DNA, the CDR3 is TGCAGCGTTAGACTAGCGGCCGGGGAGCTGTTTTTT. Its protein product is CSVRLAAGELFF.

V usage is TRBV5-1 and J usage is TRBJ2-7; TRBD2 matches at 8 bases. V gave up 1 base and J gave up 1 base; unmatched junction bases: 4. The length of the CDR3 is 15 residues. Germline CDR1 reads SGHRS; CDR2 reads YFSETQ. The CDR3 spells CASSLLSGGSYEQYF. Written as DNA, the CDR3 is TGCGCCAGCAGCTTGTTGAGCGGGGGTTCCTACGAGCAGTACTTC.

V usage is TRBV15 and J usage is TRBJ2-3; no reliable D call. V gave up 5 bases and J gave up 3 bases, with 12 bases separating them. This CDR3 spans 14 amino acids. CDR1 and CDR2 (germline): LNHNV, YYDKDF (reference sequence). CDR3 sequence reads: CATSAPLRTDTQYF. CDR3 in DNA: TGTGCCACCAGCGCCCCCCTAAGGACAGATACGCAGTATTTT. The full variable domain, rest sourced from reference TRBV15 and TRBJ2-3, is DAMVIQNPRYQVTQFGKPVTLSCSQTLNHNVMYWYQQKSSQAPKLLFHYYDKDFNNEADTPDNFQSRRPNTSFCFLDIRSPGLGDTAMYLCATSAPLRTDTQYFGPGTRLTVL.

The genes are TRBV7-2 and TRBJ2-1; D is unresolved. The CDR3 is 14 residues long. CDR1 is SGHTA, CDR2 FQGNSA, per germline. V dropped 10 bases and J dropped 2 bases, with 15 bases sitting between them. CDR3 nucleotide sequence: TGTGCCAATCCCCCAGACCCACCCTACAATGAGCAGTTCTTC. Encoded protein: CANPPDPPYNEQFF.

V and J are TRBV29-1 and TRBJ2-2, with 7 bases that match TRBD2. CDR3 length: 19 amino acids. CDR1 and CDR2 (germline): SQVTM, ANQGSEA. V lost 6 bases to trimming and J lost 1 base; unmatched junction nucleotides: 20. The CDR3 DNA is TGCAGCGTCTCTGGGGAGGGGCTATGGCGGGGAAGGAACACCGGGGAGCTGTTTTTT. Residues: CSVSGEGLWRGRNTGELFF.

The CDR3 DNA is TGTGCCAGCAGCTTAATGCCAGTTGGGCTCAATGAGCAGTTCTTC. It specifies CASSLMPVGLNEQFF. The chain recombines TRBV7-3 with TRBJ2-1; D unresolved. Germline V gene data show CDR1 as SGHTA and CDR2 as FQGTGA. Trimming stripped 1 base from V and 6 bases from J, with 13 bases between. CDR3 length: 15 residues.

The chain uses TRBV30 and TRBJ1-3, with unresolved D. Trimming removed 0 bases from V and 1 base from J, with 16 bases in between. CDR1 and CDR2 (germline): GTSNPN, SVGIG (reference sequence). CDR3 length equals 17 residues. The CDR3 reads CAWSVTASYLSGNTIYF. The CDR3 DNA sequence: TGTGCCTGGAGTGTAACAGCCTCTTACCTTTCTGGAAACACCATATATTTT.

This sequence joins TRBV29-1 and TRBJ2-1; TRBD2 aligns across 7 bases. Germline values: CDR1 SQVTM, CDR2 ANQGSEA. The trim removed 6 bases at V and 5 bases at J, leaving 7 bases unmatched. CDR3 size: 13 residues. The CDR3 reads CSVQRGTNNEQFF. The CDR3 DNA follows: TGCAGCGTCCAGCGGGGTACGAACAATGAGCAGTTCTTC.

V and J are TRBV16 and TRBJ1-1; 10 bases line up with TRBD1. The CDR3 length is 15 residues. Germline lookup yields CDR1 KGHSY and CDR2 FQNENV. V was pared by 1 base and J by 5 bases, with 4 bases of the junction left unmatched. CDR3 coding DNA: TGTGCCAGCAGCCAATTATGGACAGGGGGAACTGAAGCTTTCTTT. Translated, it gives CASSQLWTGGTEAFF.

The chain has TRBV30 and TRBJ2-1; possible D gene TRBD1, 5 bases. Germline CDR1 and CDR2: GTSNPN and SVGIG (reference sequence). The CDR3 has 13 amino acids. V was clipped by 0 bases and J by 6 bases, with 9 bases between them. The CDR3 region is CAWSVTGSNEQFF. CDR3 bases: TGTGCCTGGAGTGTAACAGGAAGCAATGAGCAGTTCTTC.

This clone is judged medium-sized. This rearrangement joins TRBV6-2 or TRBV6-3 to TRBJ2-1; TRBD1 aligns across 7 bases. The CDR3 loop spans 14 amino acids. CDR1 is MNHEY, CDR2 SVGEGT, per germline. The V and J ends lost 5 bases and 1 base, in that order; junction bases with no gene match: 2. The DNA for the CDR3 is TGTGCCAGCAGTCGACAGGGATCCTACAATGAGCAGTTCTTC. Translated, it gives CASSRQGSYNEQFF.

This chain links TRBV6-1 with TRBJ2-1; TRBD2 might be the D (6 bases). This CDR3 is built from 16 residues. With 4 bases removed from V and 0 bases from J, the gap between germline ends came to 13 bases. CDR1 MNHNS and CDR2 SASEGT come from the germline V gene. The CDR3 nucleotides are TGTGCCAGCAGTGCCCAATCCGGGGGCTCCTACAATGAGCAGTTCTTC. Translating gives CASSAQSGGSYNEQFF.

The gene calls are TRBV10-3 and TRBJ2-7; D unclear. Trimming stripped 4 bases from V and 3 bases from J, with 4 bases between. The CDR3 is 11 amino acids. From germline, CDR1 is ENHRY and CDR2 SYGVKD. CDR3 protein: CAISANYEQYF. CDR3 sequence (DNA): TGTGCCATCAGTGCGAACTACGAGCAGTACTTC.

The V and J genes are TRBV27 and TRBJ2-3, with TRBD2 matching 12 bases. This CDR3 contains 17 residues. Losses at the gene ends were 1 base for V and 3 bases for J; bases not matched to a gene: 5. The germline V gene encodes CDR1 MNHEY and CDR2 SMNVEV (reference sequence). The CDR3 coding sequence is TGTGCCAGCAGTTTATTGACTAGCGGGGGAGTAACAGATACGCAGTATTTT. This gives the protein CASSLLTSGGVTDTQYF.

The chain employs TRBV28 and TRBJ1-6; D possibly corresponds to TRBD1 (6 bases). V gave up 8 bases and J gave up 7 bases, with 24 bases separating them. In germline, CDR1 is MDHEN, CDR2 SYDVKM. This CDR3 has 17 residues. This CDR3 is CASGFLGGTEYNSPLHF. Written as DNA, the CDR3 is TGTGCCAGCGGGTTCCTAGGGGGGACCGAATACAATTCACCCCTCCACTTT.

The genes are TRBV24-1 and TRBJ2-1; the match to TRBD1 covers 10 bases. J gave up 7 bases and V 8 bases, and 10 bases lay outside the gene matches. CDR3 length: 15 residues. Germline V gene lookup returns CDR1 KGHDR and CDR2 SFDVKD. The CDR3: CATTSTGQGINEQFF. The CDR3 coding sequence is TGTGCCACCACTTCAACGGGACAGGGGATTAATGAGCAGTTCTTC.

CDR3: CASSTQGRGTGELFF. CDR3 in DNA: TGTGCCAGCAGCACACAGGGACGGGGCACCGGGGAGCTGTTTTTT. The rearrangement joins TRBV28 to TRBJ2-2; tentatively, D is TRBD1 (6 bases). Germline values: CDR1 MDHEN, CDR2 SYDVKM. The length of the CDR3 is 15 residues. V was shortened by 6 bases and J by 4 bases, with 15 bases between the two germline ends. The variable domain in full, completed from reference TRBV28 and TRBJ2-2, reads DVKVTQSSRYLVKRTGEKVFLECVQDMDHENMFWYRQDPGLGLRLIYFSYDVKMKEKGDIPEGYSVSREKKERFSLILESASTNQTSMYLCASSTQGRGTGELFFGEGSRLTVL.